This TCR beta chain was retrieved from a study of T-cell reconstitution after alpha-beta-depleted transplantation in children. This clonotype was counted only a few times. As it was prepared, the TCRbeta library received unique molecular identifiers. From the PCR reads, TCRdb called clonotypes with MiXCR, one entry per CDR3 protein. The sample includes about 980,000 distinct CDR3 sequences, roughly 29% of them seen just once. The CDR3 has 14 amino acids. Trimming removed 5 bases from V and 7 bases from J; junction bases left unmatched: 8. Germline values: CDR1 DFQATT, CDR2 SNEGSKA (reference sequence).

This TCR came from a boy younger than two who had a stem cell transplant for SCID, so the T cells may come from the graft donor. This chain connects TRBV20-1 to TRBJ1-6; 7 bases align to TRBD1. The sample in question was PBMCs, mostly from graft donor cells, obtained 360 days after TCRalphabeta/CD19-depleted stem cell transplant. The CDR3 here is CSARRGQFNSPLHF. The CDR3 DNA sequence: TGCAGTGCTCGGAGGGGACAGTTCAATTCACCCCTCCACTTT.